This T cell receptor beta chain appears in the sequencing data of a study of Ad26.COV2.S vaccination and SARS-CoV-2 variants. Study-level results: People who got the vaccine had more spike-specific TCR breadth than people who got placebo.

Treatment of the sample: approximately 18 received Ad26.COV2.S at low or high dose, single or two shots; 5 received placebo; per-sample allocation not given. Sampling took place 63 days after the first vaccine or placebo injection. In Boston, an adult donor aged 18-55 years took part. On this clone: The antigen remains undetermined.

Only in-frame clones appear in the TCRdb table, and some are missing; sequencing was by immunoSEQ multiplex PCR. The data hold roughly 420,000 clones, with roughly 87% observed a single time. The germline V gene encodes CDR1 SGHVS and CDR2 FQNEAQ. The CDR3 loop spans 16 amino acids. V lost 1 base and J lost 7; bases outside the gene matches: 6. The chain recombines TRBV7-8 with TRBJ2-1, with 11 positions matching TRBD2. The input for sequencing was peripheral blood, taken in a trial of Ad26.COV2.S vaccine versus placebo. The TCR sequence derives from a person between 18 and 65 years old who received the Ad26.COV2.S COVID-19 vaccine or a placebo. As DNA, the CDR3 is TGTGCCAGCAGCTTAGGAGGCCTAGCGGGAGGTAATGAGCAGTTCTTC. It specifies CASSLGGLAGGNEQFF.